This is a list of T cell receptor beta chains from one sample in a study of blood T cell repertoires in COVID-19. TCRdb keeps only in-frame clones here, not all; method: immunoSEQ multiplex PCR. The sample lists a few hundred thousand clones; roughly 90% were seen once. The sample comprised PBMCs or T cells enriched from blood (not recorded which). All receptors derive from a woman aged 40 to 50 who had recovered from COVID-19. Both conserved end residues are part of each CDR3. The D gene is left open where the match is weak. Some rows have no size entry. The others give once, few or many, or a class for an expanded clone.

TRBD1 - TRBJ1-1 TRBV27 CASSTGGLNTEAFF TGTGCCAGCAGTACAGGGGGACTGAACACTGAAGCTTTCTTT
TRBD1 - TRBJ1-2 TRBV15 CATSRDLFIRDREYTF TGTGCCACCAGCAGAGATCTCTTTATCCGGGACAGGGAATACACCTTC
- - TRBJ1-3 TRBV9 CASSPQFSGNTIYF TGTGCCAGCAGCCCCCAATTCTCTGGAAACACCATATATTTT
- - TRBJ1-2 TRBV6-1 CASSDTGPGQALANYGYTF TGTGCCAGCAGTGATACAGGGCCGGGGCAGGCATTAGCTAACTATGGCTACACCTTC
TRBD1 - TRBJ2-7 TRBV7-2 CASSADPGQGSYEQYF TGTGCCAGCAGCGCCGATCCGGGACAGGGCTCCTACGAGCAGTACTTC
- - TRBJ1-2 TRBV5-4 CASSRATDRPRGYTF TGTGCCAGCAGTCGAGCCACGGACAGACCTAGGGGCTACACCTTC
TRBD1 - TRBJ2-2 TRBV19 CASSIGRTGAGELFF TGTGCCAGTAGTATAGGCAGGACAGGGGCCGGGGAGCTGTTTTTT
- - TRBJ1-2 TRBV4-3 CASSQDDWSGHYGYTF TGCGCCAGCAGCCAAGATGACTGGTCAGGGCACTATGGCTACACCTTC
TRBD2 once TRBJ2-1 TRBV6-4 CASIEREPFEQFF TGTGCCAGCATTGAGCGGGAGCCCTTTGAGCAGTTCTTC
TRBD1 - TRBJ2-6 TRBV18 CASSPPRGQGSGANVLTF TGTGCCAGCTCACCACCCCGTGGACAGGGCTCTGGGGCCAACGTCCTGACTTTC
- - TRBJ1-1 TRBV2 CASGTRGGEAFF TGTGCCAGCGGAACGAGAGGCGGTGAAGCTTTCTTT
- - TRBJ2-3 TRBV5-4 CASSFRQSKITDTQYF TGTGCCAGCAGCTTTCGACAGTCCAAAATAACAGATACGCAGTATTTT
- - TRBJ2-5 TRBV19 CASSIAPTGIGETQYF TGTGCCAGTAGTATAGCCCCAACAGGGATTGGTGAGACCCAGTACTTC
TRBD1 - TRBJ1-2 TRBV3-1/TRBV3-2 CASSQASGQLYGYTF TGTGCCAGCAGCCAAGCCTCGGGACAGCTCTATGGCTACACCTTC
TRBD2 - TRBJ2-7 TRBV2 CASRGRTSGGPEEQYF TGTGCCAGCAGGGGCCGGACTAGCGGGGGACCTGAGGAGCAGTACTTC
- once TRBJ1-2 TRBV27 CASSSVTEGYGYTF TGTGCCAGCAGTTCCGTGACGGAGGGGTATGGCTACACCTTC
- - TRBJ2-1 TRBV11-2 CASSLVGDAYNEQFF TGTGCCAGCAGCTTAGTAGGGGATGCCTACAATGAGCAGTTCTTC
- - TRBJ2-7 TRBV14 CASSQVGTLPYEQYF TGTGCCAGCAGCCAAGTTGGGACTCTACCCTACGAGCAGTACTTC
TRBD1 - TRBJ2-5 TRBV7-2 CASSSGTVETQYF TGTGCCAGCAGCTCAGGGACAGTCGAGACCCAGTACTTC
TRBD1 - TRBJ1-3 TRBV19 CASSQTGSSGNTIYF TGTGCCAGTAGTCAGACAGGGAGCTCTGGAAACACCATATATTTT
- - TRBJ2-7 TRBV18 CASSPPYSTYEQYF TGTGCCAGCTCACCACCGTACAGTACCTACGAGCAGTACTTC
TRBD1 - TRBJ1-6 TRBV15 CATSEPGQGVSPLHF TGTGCCACCAGCGAACCGGGACAGGGGGTTTCACCCCTCCACTTT
- - TRBJ1-5 TRBV4-3 CASSQEVGQNQPQHF TGCGCCAGCAGCCAAGAGGTGGGGCAGAATCAGCCCCAGCATTTT
TRBD1 - TRBJ2-6 TRBV7-2 CASRGQRLSGANVLTF TGTGCCAGCAGGGGACAGAGACTCTCTGGGGCCAACGTCCTGACTTTC
- - TRBJ2-1 TRBV21-1 CASSKVGTYNEQFF TGTGCCAGCAGCAAAGTCGGTACTTACAATGAGCAGTTCTTC
- few TRBJ1-3 TRBV18 CASQQGWGSGNTIYF TGTGCCAGCCAACAGGGCTGGGGGTCTGGAAACACCATATATTTT
TRBD2 few TRBJ2-2 TRBV6-5 CASSNSGSATGELFF TGTGCCAGCAGTAATAGCGGGAGCGCGACCGGGGAGCTGTTTTTT
- - TRBJ1-5 TRBV27 CASSPREGRRQPQHF TGTGCCAGCAGCCCTAGAGAGGGGAGGAGGCAGCCCCAGCATTTT
TRBD1 - TRBJ2-2 TRBV24-1 CAAAGQAYTGELFF TGTGCCGCCGCGGGACAGGCTTACACCGGGGAGCTGTTTTTT
- - TRBJ2-1 TRBV10-3 CATQTKGTYNEQFF TGTGCCACCCAGACAAAGGGGACCTACAATGAGCAGTTCTTC
- - TRBJ1-3 TRBV6-5 CASSYGTGPGNTIYF TGTGCCAGCAGTTACGGTACGGGTCCTGGAAACACCATATATTTT
TRBD2 - TRBJ2-3 TRBV9 CASSVGTSGRRLWSTDTQYF TGTGCCAGCAGCGTCGGAACTAGCGGGAGACGGCTCTGGAGCACAGATACGCAGTATTTT
- - TRBJ1-1 TRBV12-5 CASGRPWRGNTEAFF TGTGCTAGTGGCCGCCCCTGGAGGGGGAACACTGAAGCTTTCTTT
- - TRBJ1-2 TRBV27 CASSPPGGRGYTF TGTGCCAGCAGTCCTCCGGGGGGTAGGGGCTACACCTTC
- - TRBJ1-1 TRBV7-8 CASSLESFLTGVNTEAFF TGTGCCAGCAGCTTAGAGTCTTTCTTGACCGGAGTGAACACTGAAGCTTTCTTT